This is a list of T cell receptor beta chains from one sample in a study of shared clonotypes between healthy human individuals. Assay used: immunoSEQ multiplex PCR; TCRdb lists only in-frame clones, some missing. The sample lists approximately 2.3 million clones; over 90% were seen once. Specimen: naive CD4+ T cells from PBMCs. Source of these receptors: a man aged 18 to 29 in good health. Some clones in this sample may be carry-over from other donors' samples. Both conserved end residues are part of each CDR3. Each record gives: V gene, CDR3 protein.

>TRBV18
CASSPMRGELELFF
>TRBV6-5
CASGRGLYEQYF
>TRBV2
CASIEERLNTEAFF
>TRBV28
CASRDGRAAGQPQHF
>TRBV7-2
CASSFQGANEKLFF
>TRBV14
CASSLGQQETQYF
>TRBV25-1
CASSPDRPSGNTIYF
>TRBV2
CASSDGRFPYEQYF
>TRBV5-1
CASSLAAGPYGYTF
>TRBV7-3
CASSLSRDSGTDTQYF
>TRBV7-2
CASSLAGISYEQYF
>TRBV5-4
CASSSVYTEAFF
>TRBV14
CASSPSLGIRTDTQYF
>TRBV12-5
CASGLGLAASTDTQYF
>TRBV4-3
CASSRGLAGGDTQYF
>TRBV4-2
CASSPDPGGGPYEQYF
>TRBV18
CASSPSGVSQPQHF
>TRBV27
CASSLPGNTIYF
>TRBV9
CASSGWAGLAVYNEQFF
>TRBV19
CASSNWTGGRSSQPQHF
>TRBV11-3
CASSLGGHRSYEQYF
>TRBV10-2
CASTWGLAGKNEQFF
>TRBV2
CASSARGGYGYTF
>TRBV7-9
CASDETEGYNEQFF
>TRBV5-8
CASSFRGQGAGNEKLFF
>TRBV6-6
CAAGRSNQPQHF
>TRBV28
CASRNGMRAGGPNTGELFF
>TRBV5-4
CASSSYKQTGYTF
>TRBV11-3
CASSHTSRGRVRETQYF
>TRBV4-2
CASSQFLASANTDTQYF
>TRBV2
CATQPTASSTDTQYF
>TRBV25-1
CASSEFQGQDDNYGYTF
>TRBV9
CASSPGTDFNEKLFF
>TRBV10-3
CAISEDQGLASEQFF
>TRBV29-1
CSGQSGTTYNEQFF
>TRBV6-5
CASSGPKGAYEQYF
>TRBV7-7
CASSLDRSTQAFF
>TRBV30
CAWNPELAGEQYF
>TRBV5-1
CASSSGTAFQETQYF
>TRBV4-3
CASSQDWVSYEQYF
>TRBV5-1
CASNPRVRAGQHPWETQYF
>TRBV7-9
CASSLAGGTYEQYF
>TRBV9
CASSVGGAQETQYF
>TRBV30
CAWTTGGTEAFF
>TRBV7-2
CASSYTDRAGHEQYF